These 28 T cell receptor beta chains originate from one sample sequenced in a study of blood T cell repertoires in COVID-19. Here immunoSEQ multiplex PCR was the method, and the copy in TCRdb shows in-frame clones only, minus some. This table has 250,000 to 300,000 clones, 80% to 85% appearing once. The sample was peripheral blood. These receptors came from a woman in her sixties or seventies with active or convalescent COVID-19.

This clone came up a few times. The chain employs TRBV18 and TRBJ1-1; 11 nucleotides align to TRBD1. V was clipped by 2 bases and J by 3 bases; unmatched bases: 5. This CDR3 region has 16 residues. Germline CDR1 and CDR2: KGHSH and LQKENI. The CDR3 spells CASSPKDRGLHTEAFF. Written as DNA, the CDR3 is TGTGCCAGCTCACCAAAGGACAGGGGGCTACACACTGAAGCTTTCTTT.

CDR3 in amino acids: CASSLTGRNTGELFF. CDR3 bases: TGCGCCAGCAGCCTGACAGGCCGCAACACCGGGGAGCTGTTTTTT. The gene calls are TRBV5-1 and TRBJ2-2, with D perhaps TRBD1 (6 bases). V gave up 4 bases and J gave up 2 bases, with 12 bases separating them. The length of the CDR3 is 15 residues. The germline CDR1 and CDR2 sequences are SGHRS and YFSETQ.

The chain links TRBV27 to TRBJ1-2; 7 bases are shared with TRBD1. V was pared by 6 bases and J by 4 bases, with 5 bases of the junction left unmatched. The CDR3 spans 13 residues. Germline-derived CDR1 and CDR2 are MNHEY and SMNVEV (reference sequence). DNA for the CDR3: TGTGCCAGCAGGATAGGGACAGCCTATGGCTACACCTTC. Its translation: CASRIGTAYGYTF.

The chain links TRBV6-1 to TRBJ2-3, with D possibly matching TRBD2 (7 bases). V shed 3 bases and J shed 13 bases, with 11 bases lying between them. Germline CDR1 reads MNHNS; CDR2 reads SASEGT. This CDR3 contains 11 residues. CDR3 amino acids: CASSDAGAEYF. The DNA for the CDR3 is TGTGCCAGCAGTGACGCGGGGGCGGAGTATTTT.

This chain connects TRBV30 to TRBJ1-6, with D uncertain. Germline V CDR1 and CDR2: GTSNPN, SVGIG (reference sequence). Trimming removed 3 bases at V and 6 bases at J, with 9 bases between. The CDR3 has 13 amino acids. The CDR3, as DNA: TGTGCCTGGAGAGGAGGGATTAATTCACCCCTCCACTTT. Translated: CAWRGGINSPLHF.

The chain employs TRBV19 and TRBJ2-1, with D uncertain. The V and J ends lost 1 base and 11 bases respectively, with 12 bases between them. The CDR3 spans 13 residues. The germline CDR1 and CDR2 sequences are LNHDA and SQIVND (reference sequence). The CDR3 protein is CASSIGARSKQFF. The CDR3 nucleotides read TGTGCCAGTAGTATAGGGGCGCGTTCTAAGCAGTTCTTC.

CDR3 amino acids: CASSEAHTGGTEAFF. Written as DNA, the CDR3 is TGTGCCAGCAGCGAAGCGCACACAGGGGGCACTGAAGCTTTCTTT. The rearrangement joins TRBV9 to TRBJ1-1; TRBD1 agrees at 8 bases. The CDR3 spans 15 residues. Trimming at V came to 3 bases and at J to 4 bases, leaving 8 bases not matched to a gene. Germline V gives CDR1 SGDLS, CDR2 YYNGEE.

The chain has TRBV7-9 and TRBJ2-4; tentative D call: TRBD1 (7 bases). In germline, CDR1 is SEHNR, CDR2 FQNEAQ (reference sequence). Trimming pared 0 bases from V and 1 base from J, leaving 16 bases between. The CDR3 has 18 residues. CDR3 loop: CASSLAEGAYEAKNIQYF. The CDR3 DNA sequence: TGTGCCAGCAGCTTAGCGGAGGGGGCGTATGAGGCCAAAAACATTCAGTACTTC.

The chain has TRBV9 and TRBJ2-5, with TRBD2 matching 8 bases. CDR1 SGDLS and CDR2 YYNGEE come from the germline V gene. The V segment lost 3 bases and the J segment 7 bases; nucleotides outside the gene matches: 14. The CDR3 length is 16 residues. DNA for the CDR3: TGTGCCAGCAGCGCTCCCCATAGCGGGGCCCGCGGGACCCAGTACTTC. This sequence encodes CASSAPHSGARGTQYF.

V is TRBV6-1 and J is TRBJ1-5; D is undetermined. The V and J ends lost 0 bases and 7 bases respectively, with 16 bases between them. Germline V gene sequence: CDR1 MNHNS, CDR2 SASEGT. This CDR3 is 16 amino acids long. The CDR3 is CASSEALRGVGQPQHF. In DNA, the CDR3 is TGTGCCAGCAGTGAAGCGCTTCGGGGAGTCGGGCAGCCCCAGCATTTT.

This chain uses TRBV3-1 (or the pseudogene TRBV3-2) with TRBJ1-5; D perhaps matches TRBD1 (5 bases). CDR1 and CDR2 from the germline V gene are LGHDT and YNNKEL (reference sequence). Trimming took 3 bases from V and 0 from J, leaving 6 bases between them. The CDR3 covers 14 residues. The CDR3 bases are TGTGCCAGCAGCCAGGACACTAGCAATCAGCCCCAGCATTTT. Its translation: CASSQDTSNQPQHF.

The rearrangement links TRBV15 to TRBJ1-1; the D gene is possibly TRBD1 (5 bases). The CDR3 loop spans 11 amino acids. The V end lost 6 bases, the J end lost 5 bases, and 7 bases lay between the germline ends. Germline CDR1 LNHNV, CDR2 YYDKDF (reference sequence). This CDR3 is CATRGLTEAFF. The CDR3 coding sequence is TGTGCCACCAGGGGGCTTACTGAAGCTTTCTTT.

The rearrangement uses TRBV15 and TRBJ2-4, with TRBD2 identical over 7 bases. Germline values: CDR1 LNHNV, CDR2 YYDKDF (reference sequence). The ends lost 5 bases at V and 7 bases at J; junction bases unmatched: 14. There are 16 residues in the CDR3. In nucleotides, the CDR3 is TGTGCCACCAGCCCTGGACTAGGCGGGGGAAGGAACATTCAGTACTTC. It is translated as CATSPGLGGGRNIQYF.

The V gene is TRBV18, the J gene TRBJ2-7; 11 positions agree with TRBD2. CDR3 length: 15 residues. Germline trimming cut 5 bases from V and 1 base from J; bases unmatched to any gene: 4. Germline loops: CDR1 KGHSH, CDR2 LQKENI. The CDR3 reads CASSFGTSGSYEQYF. The CDR3 region has the DNA TGTGCCAGCTCATTCGGGACTAGCGGATCCTACGAGCAGTACTTC.

This clone has only a few counts. The V and J genes are TRBV5-8 and TRBJ1-1; D is ambiguous. V dropped 4 bases and J dropped 8 bases, with 9 bases sitting between them. This CDR3 contains 11 residues. The germline V gene has CDR1 SGHTS and CDR2 YDEGEE. CDR3 residues: CASSPAVEAFF. The DNA for the CDR3 is TGTGCCAGCAGCCCCGCGGTAGAAGCTTTCTTT. Supplemented by reference TRBV5-8 and TRBJ1-1, the full variable domain reads EAGVTQSPTHLIKTRGQQATLRCSPISGHTSVYWYQQALGLGLQFLLWYDEGEERNRGNFPPRFSGRQFPNYSSELNVNALELEDSALYLCASSPAVEAFFGQGTRLTVV.

The chain joins TRBV9 to TRBJ1-3; 8 bases are shared with TRBD1. V shed 3 bases and J 7 bases; nucleotides not matched to a gene: 6. This CDR3 is built from 14 residues. Germline values: CDR1 SGDLS, CDR2 YYNGEE. In DNA form, the CDR3 reads TGTGCCAGCAGCGCGAGGACAGGGTTGAACACCATATATTTT. Its translation is CASSARTGLNTIYF.

The chain uses TRBV18 and TRBJ2-7; TRBD1 aligns across 10 bases. J gave up 3 bases and V 5 bases, and 4 bases lay outside the gene matches. The CDR3 has 14 amino acids. CDR1 is KGHSH and CDR2 is LQKENI in the germline V gene. The DNA of the CDR3 is TGTGCCAGCTCAGCGGGACAGGGGAGCTACGAGCAGTACTTC. Amino acids: CASSAGQGSYEQYF. Drawing the rest from reference TRBV18 and TRBJ2-7, the complete variable domain is NAGVMQNPRHLVRRRGQEARLRCSPMKGHSHVYWYRQLPEEGLKFMVYLQKENIIDESGMPKERFSAEFPKEGPSILRIQQVVRGDSAAYFCASSAGQGSYEQYFGPGTRLTVT.

A remark on this clone: At one end, the junction sequence differs from germline, possibly due to a read error. The chain uses TRBV20-1 and TRBJ2-4, with 7 bases lining up with TRBD1. The germline gives CDR1 DFQATT, CDR2 SNEGSKA (reference sequence). This CDR3 spans 10 amino acids. The CDR3 DNA follows: TGCAGTGCTGGTGAGGGACAGTTGGACTTC. Its translation: CSAGEGQLDF.

The chain has TRBV7-9 and TRBJ2-3; TRBD1 matches 11 bases. This CDR3 is 15 amino acids long. V was pared by 5 bases and J by 6 bases, with 7 bases of the junction left unmatched. Germline CDR1 and CDR2: SEHNR and FQNEAQ (reference sequence). In DNA form, the CDR3 reads TGTGCCAGCAGCCCCGGACAGGGGGCTTGGGATACGCAGTATTTT. The encoded protein is CASSPGQGAWDTQYF.

The V and J genes are TRBV28 and TRBJ1-1; maybe TRBD1 (5 bases). This CDR3 contains 15 residues. Germline V gene data show CDR1 as MDHEN and CDR2 as SYDVKM. Between the trimmed V and J ends, which lost 4 bases and 1 base, there was a span of 13 bases. The CDR3 DNA reads TGTGCCAGCAGTTCAACTAACACAGGGAACACTGAAGCTTTCTTT. Residues: CASSSTNTGNTEAFF.

The CDR3 loop is CASSLGLVVSGEQAFF. The CDR3 nucleotides are TGTGCCAGCAGCTTAGGCCTCGTGGTCTCAGGGGAACAAGCTTTCTTT. The V and J genes are TRBV13 and TRBJ1-1, with a possible D match to TRBD1 (6 bases). Trimming stripped 0 bases from V and 9 bases from J, with 20 bases between. The germline V gene encodes CDR1 PRHDT and CDR2 FYEKMQ (reference sequence). The CDR3 sequence is 16 residues long.

The chain uses TRBV21-1 and TRBJ1-4. TRBV21-1 is recorded as a pseudogene. This CDR3 has 15 amino acids. The CDR3 coding sequence is TGTGCCAGCAGCAAAGAGAGGGAGGGTAATGAAAAACTGTTTTTT. Its protein is CASSKEREGNEKLFF.

This chain uses TRBV27 with TRBJ1-1; 10 bases match TRBD1. The CDR3 is 17 amino acids. The germline V gene has CDR1 MNHEY and CDR2 SMNVEV (reference sequence). J lost 5 bases, V lost 6 bases, and 15 bases had no gene match. CDR3: CASRLMRRGQGKTEAFF. DNA for the CDR3: TGTGCCAGCAGACTCATGAGGCGGGGACAGGGGAAGACTGAAGCTTTCTTT.

The J gene is TRBJ2-1, the V gene TRBV11-2, with 13 bases lining up with TRBD2. CDR1 SGHAT and CDR2 FQNNGV come from the germline V gene. Unmatched junction bases numbered 3, after V lost 4 bases and J lost 0 bases. The CDR3 loop spans 17 amino acids. CDR3 amino acids: CASSYTSGGGSYNEQFF. The CDR3 DNA reads as TGTGCCAGCAGCTACACTAGCGGGGGGGGCTCCTACAATGAGCAGTTCTTC.

The chain recombines TRBV5-1 with TRBJ1-1; 10 nucleotides align to TRBD1. J was trimmed by 2 bases and V by 3 bases; bases with no gene match: 4. The CDR3 covers 15 residues. CDR1 and CDR2 from the germline V gene are SGHRS and YFSETQ. CDR3: CASSWTGGPNTEAFF. CDR3 DNA sequence: TGCGCCAGCAGCTGGACAGGGGGGCCAAACACTGAAGCTTTCTTT.

On this clone itself: A much larger clone is a single base away; this may be a read error. At the DNA level, this CDR3 is encoded by other sequences in the same sample as well. The CDR3 is CASSDTGGPYEQYF. The CDR3 nucleotides are TGTGCCAGCAGTGATACAGGGGGTCCCTACGAGCAGTACTTC. This chain joins TRBV6-1 and TRBJ2-7; 8 nucleotides match TRBD1. CDR1 MNHNS and CDR2 SASEGT come from the germline V gene. V gave up 3 bases and J gave up 2 bases; unmatched junction bases: 3. The CDR3 is made up of 14 amino acids.

This clone was observed once. The chain employs TRBV12-5 and TRBJ2-3, with 10 bases aligning to TRBD1. This CDR3 has 19 amino acids. Unmatched junction bases numbered 10, after V lost 0 bases and J lost 1 base. CDR1 and CDR2 (germline): LGHNT, FRNRAP. This chain's CDR3 is CASGLVLGTGTGGTDTQYF. The DNA of the CDR3 is TGTGCTAGTGGTTTGGTATTAGGCACCGGGACAGGGGGCACAGATACGCAGTATTTT.

Only a few counts were recorded for this clone. This sequence joins TRBV11-2 and TRBJ2-2; TRBD1 matches 9 bases. This CDR3 has 13 amino acids. V trimming: 11 bases; J trimming: 1 base; junction bases outside the gene matches: 2. The germline gives CDR1 SGHAT, CDR2 FQNNGV. The CDR3 DNA sequence: TGTGCCTGGGGACAGGGGAACACCGGGGAGCTGTTTTTT. Residues: CAWGQGNTGELFF.